Following are 5 T cell receptor beta chains from one sample sequenced in a study of T cell changes during pregnancy in multiple sclerosis (dated by TCRdb to between 2018 and 2020). Library prep was done by the immunoSEQ multiplex PCR assay. In TCRdb, the immuneACCESS table is reduced to in-frame sequences with V and J assigned. These tables do not hold every clone; where another copy was compared, an unresolved V gene accounts for under half, and the others remain unexplained. The sample table holds tens of thousands of clones, of which 91% were seen once. The biggest ten clones account for around 0.5% of the sample. The material was CD4+ T cells from peripheral blood mononuclear cells, obtained in the second trimester of pregnancy. The receptor set was obtained from a female donor in good health, enrolled as a control in a pregnancy study.

The V call is TRBV6-5, the J call TRBJ2-5; 9 positions agree with TRBD2. The V gene end was trimmed by 7 bases and the J gene end by 4 bases; junction bases not matched to a gene: 7. The CDR3 has 14 residues. Germline values: CDR1 MNHEY, CDR2 SVGAGI. CDR3 sequence reads: CASIGRGGRETQYF. Here the CDR3 DNA reads TGTGCCAGCATCGGGCGGGGGGGCCGAGAGACCCAGTACTTC.

This chain connects TRBV28 to TRBJ1-3; 8 positions agree with TRBD1. The junction had 10 bases not matched to a gene; V was cut back by 2 bases and J by 4 bases. This CDR3 region has 17 residues. Germline V gene sequence: CDR1 MDHEN, CDR2 SYDVKM. The CDR3 region has the DNA TGTGCCAGCAGTTTAGTATCAGGGGGCGCCTGGGGAAACACCATATATTTT. This gives the protein CASSLVSGGAWGNTIYF.

This chain uses TRBV2 with TRBJ1-4, with 7 bases matching TRBD1. J lost 0 bases, V lost 6 bases, and 4 bases had no gene match. CDR1 is SNHLY, CDR2 FYNNEI, per germline. The CDR3 is 15 amino acids. This CDR3 is CASRTQGSTNEKLFF. CDR3 DNA sequence: TGTGCCAGCAGAACACAGGGGTCAACTAATGAAAAACTGTTTTTT. Full variable domain (outside the CDR3, taken from reference TRBV2 and TRBJ1-4): EPEVTQTPSHQVTQMGQEVILRCVPISNHLYFYWYRQILGQKVEFLVSFYNNEISEKSEIFDDQFSVERPDGSNFTLKIRSTKLEDSAMYFCASRTQGSTNEKLFFGSGTQLSVL.

V usage is TRBV5-1 and J usage is TRBJ1-1, with D perhaps matching TRBD1 (5 bases). The V gene lost 0 bases and the J gene lost 0 bases, with 9 bases spanning the gap. This CDR3 has 15 residues. Per the germline V gene, CDR1 is SGHRS and CDR2 is YFSETQ. As DNA, the CDR3 is TGCGCCAGCAGCTTGGGGGGGGAGGTGAACACTGAAGCTTTCTTT. This translates into CASSLGGEVNTEAFF.

This clone was recorded only once. The chain recombines TRBV4-2 with TRBJ1-2; 9 positions agree with TRBD1. Germline V gene data show CDR1 as LGHNA and CDR2 as YNFKEQ. V shed 5 bases and J 5 bases; nucleotides not matched to a gene: 9. The CDR3 totals 15 residues. CDR3 nucleotides: TGTGCCAGCAGCTTGGGGGCCGGGACAGGGTATGGCTACACCTTC. It codes for CASSLGAGTGYGYTF.